The 9 T cell receptor beta chains reported below all come from one sample, sequenced in a study of CD8+ T cells in alopecia areata. Indicated treatment: oral pan-JAK inhibitor, 5-10 mg twice daily. As the sequencing template, cDNA was produced by extracting RNA and reverse transcribing it. Sequencing used immunoSEQ multiplex PCR; TCRdb keeps in-frame clones, though not all of them. The table lists 90,000 to 100,000 clones, 60% to 75% of them singletons. Sequences were derived from CD8+ T cells sorted from blood, sampled at week 4, from a patient treated with tofacitinib. These receptors were obtained from a human donor with alopecia areata.

The chain has TRBV27 and TRBJ2-1, with a weak D call TRBD1 (6 bases). The CDR3 spans 14 residues. CDR1 is MNHEY, CDR2 SMNVEV, per germline (reference sequence). The V and J ends lost 1 base and 6 bases respectively, with 10 bases between them. The CDR3 here is CASSLYGRGNEQFF. Here the CDR3 DNA reads TGTGCCAGCAGTTTATACGGCAGGGGCAATGAGCAGTTCTTC.

There are many counts of this clone. V usage is TRBV11-2 and J usage is TRBJ2-7, with 8 bases matching TRBD1. The germline CDR1 and CDR2 sequences are SGHAT and FQNNGV. The V gene end was trimmed by 5 bases and the J gene end by 3 bases; junction bases not matched to a gene: 6. The CDR3 extends over 14 amino acids. The CDR3 nucleotides are TGTGCCAGCAGCCCGGGGGACAGGAACTACGAGCAGTACTTC. It specifies CASSPGDRNYEQYF.

CDR3 sequence (DNA): TGTGCCAGCGCCGGCCTAGATGGCGGCGACTACAATGAGCAGTTCTTC. As protein: CASAGLDGGDYNEQFF. The gene calls are TRBV27 and TRBJ2-1; D not certain. With 8 bases removed from V and 3 bases from J, the gap between germline ends came to 20 bases. CDR3 length: 16 amino acids. In germline, CDR1 is MNHEY, CDR2 SMNVEV (reference sequence).

The CDR3 nucleotides read TGCGCCAGCAGCCAAGATGGCTCCCTGATGAACACTGAAGCTTTCTTT. Encoded protein: CASSQDGSLMNTEAFF. The chain carries TRBV4-3 and TRBJ1-1; D is ambiguous. The CDR3 extends over 16 amino acids. The V end was cut by 0 bases, the J end by 0 bases, with 11 bases between. Germline loops: CDR1 LGHNA, CDR2 YSLEER.

This clone was seen repeatedly, ten times or more. The rearrangement uses TRBV5-1 and TRBJ2-7; TRBD2 is a possible D gene (5 bases). Germline CDR1 reads SGHRS; CDR2 reads YFSETQ. This CDR3 spans 13 amino acids. The V gene lost 7 bases and the J gene lost 3 bases, with 14 bases spanning the gap. The CDR3 protein is CASPPGLSYEQYF. Written as DNA, the CDR3 is TGCGCCAGCCCCCCAGGACTCAGCTACGAGCAGTACTTC.

The chain links TRBV7-9 to TRBJ2-7; 8 bases are shared with TRBD2. Looked up from germline, CDR1 is SEHNR and CDR2 is FQNEAQ (reference sequence). CDR3 length equals 14 residues. V lost 4 bases to trimming and J lost 3 bases; unmatched junction nucleotides: 5. The CDR3 region is CASSSIAGYYEQYF. As DNA, the CDR3 is TGTGCCAGCAGCTCTATAGCGGGGTACTACGAGCAGTACTTC.

J is TRBJ2-3 and V is TRBV7-2; TRBD1 or TRBD2 may be the D gene (5 bases each). Germline V gives CDR1 SGHTA, CDR2 FQGNSA. Trimming removed 4 bases from V and 4 bases from J, with 18 bases in between. The CDR3 consists of 16 residues. In nucleotides, the CDR3 is TGTGCCAGCAGCTCCAGAGAGGGGAGATGGGCAGATACGCAGTATTTT. This codes for CASSSREGRWADTQYF.

The chain recombines TRBV1 with TRBJ2-1; no check of the table's D call, TRBD2, against the DNA was made. TRBV1 is annotated as a pseudogene. The CDR3 sequence is 18 residues long. DNA of the CDR3: TGCACCAGCAGCCGAGACCGGACTAGCGGGAGGGCTGTCCATGAGCAGTTCTTC. Encoded protein: CTSSRDRTSGRAVHEQFF.

V is TRBV11-2 and J is TRBJ1-2; possibly TRBD1 for D (5 bases). The CDR3 runs 16 residues. V gave up 2 bases and J gave up 0 bases, with 13 bases separating them. The germline V gene has CDR1 SGHAT and CDR2 FQNNGV. The chain's CDR3 is CASSLFSSGANYGYTF. The CDR3 coding sequence is TGTGCCAGCAGCTTATTTTCCTCGGGGGCTAACTATGGCTACACCTTC.